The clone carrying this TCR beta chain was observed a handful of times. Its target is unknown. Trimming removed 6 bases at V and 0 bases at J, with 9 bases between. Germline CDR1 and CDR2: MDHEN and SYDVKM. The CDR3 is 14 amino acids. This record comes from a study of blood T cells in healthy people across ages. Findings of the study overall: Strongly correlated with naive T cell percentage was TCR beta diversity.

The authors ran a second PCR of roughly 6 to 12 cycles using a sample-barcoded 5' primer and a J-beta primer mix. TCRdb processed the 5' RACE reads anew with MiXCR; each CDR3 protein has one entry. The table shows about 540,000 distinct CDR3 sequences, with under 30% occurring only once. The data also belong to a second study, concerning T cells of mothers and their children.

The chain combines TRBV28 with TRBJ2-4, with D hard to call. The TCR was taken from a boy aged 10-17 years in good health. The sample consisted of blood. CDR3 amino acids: CASSLTIAKNIQYF. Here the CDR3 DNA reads TGTGCCAGCAGCTTAACAATAGCCAAAAACATTCAGTACTTC.